What follows are 11 T cell receptor beta chains derived from one specimen sequenced in a study of T cell clones after liver transplantation. The data were produced by immunoSEQ multiplex PCR, yet TCRdb's version contains in-frame clones alone and is incomplete. The sample lists 16,000 or so clones; 75% to 90% were seen once. The source material was CD8+ T cells from blood, sampled 46 months after liver transplant. These receptors all come from a human patient who received a liver transplant. Some T cells may have come from the graft donor.

The chain employs TRBV2 and TRBJ2-7; the D is unclear. The germline V and J ends were trimmed by 7 bases and 1 base, with 11 bases remaining between them. The CDR3 covers 13 residues. From germline, CDR1 is SNHLY and CDR2 FYNNEI. DNA of the CDR3: TGTGCCAGCACGGGCGGCAGTTCCTACGAGCAGTACTTC. Translated: CASTGGSSYEQYF. Complete variable domain (other parts from reference TRBV2 and TRBJ2-7): EPEVTQTPSHQVTQMGQEVILRCVPISNHLYFYWYRQILGQKVEFLVSFYNNEISEKSEIFDDQFSVERPDGSNFTLKIRSTKLEDSAMYFCASTGGSSYEQYFGPGTRLTVT.

The chain combines TRBV19 with TRBJ1-5, with D unresolved. The V end lost 6 bases, the J end lost 3 bases, and 3 bases lay between the germline ends. The CDR3 is made up of 11 amino acids. Germline assignment: CDR1 LNHDA and CDR2 SQIVND (reference sequence). The CDR3 here is CASSNNQPQHF. CDR3 DNA sequence: TGTGCCAGTAGCAACAATCAGCCCCAGCATTTT.

The chain links TRBV27 to TRBJ1-1; D is perhaps TRBD1 (6 bases). Germline CDR1 MNHEY, CDR2 SMNVEV (reference sequence). This CDR3 has 12 amino acids. V gave up 3 bases and J gave up 7 bases, with 9 bases separating them. The CDR3 reads CASSFGGHEAFF. The CDR3 DNA is TGTGCCAGCAGTTTTGGGGGACATGAAGCTTTCTTT.

The V call is TRBV5-1, the J call TRBJ2-3; TRBD2 might be the D (5 bases). The length of the CDR3 is 15 residues. V was clipped by 4 bases and J by 6 bases, with 18 bases between them. Per the germline V gene, CDR1 is SGHRS and CDR2 is YFSETQ. CDR3 sequence: CASSPPGYLGDTQYF. The CDR3 coding sequence is TGCGCCAGCAGCCCTCCGGGATACCTTGGGGATACGCAGTATTTT.

The chain is built from TRBV9 and TRBJ1-2; tentatively, D is TRBD1 (6 bases). Germline CDR1 is SGDLS and CDR2 is YYNGEE. The CDR3 runs to 18 residues. The V gene lost 0 bases and the J gene lost 6 bases, with 24 bases spanning the gap. The CDR3 DNA sequence: TGTGCCAGCAGCGTAGATCTCGGGACCCCAGGGACACTTCATGGCTACACCTTC. Residues: CASSVDLGTPGTLHGYTF.

The V call is TRBV9, the J call TRBJ2-1, with 9 bases identical to TRBD2. The V segment lost 4 bases and the J segment 9 bases; nucleotides outside the gene matches: 11. This CDR3 spans 15 amino acids. The germline V gene has CDR1 SGDLS and CDR2 YYNGEE. The CDR3 is CASSPQREARTEQFF. Written as DNA, the CDR3 is TGTGCCAGCAGCCCTCAGCGGGAGGCCCGAACTGAGCAGTTCTTC.

J is TRBJ2-1 and V is TRBV4-1; D is unclear. Trimming removed 0 bases at V and 8 bases at J, with 8 bases between. Germline values: CDR1 MGHRA, CDR2 YSYEKL. This CDR3 region has 13 residues. This CDR3 reads CASSQDAEDEQFF. DNA for the CDR3: TGCGCCAGCAGCCAAGATGCAGAGGATGAGCAGTTCTTC.

About this clone: Its ends do not fully match the called genes, so a read error is possible. The chain couples TRBV7-7 to TRBJ2-2; D gene uncertain. This CDR3 spans 12 amino acids. Germline loops: CDR1 SSHAT, CDR2 FNYEAQ (reference sequence). The CDR3 region has the DNA TGTGCTAGCAGCCCCTTCACCGGGGAGCTGTTTTTT. It is translated as CASSPFTGELFF.

This sequence joins TRBV19 and TRBJ2-2, with D possibly called TRBD1 or TRBD2 (5 bases each). The CDR3 loop spans 15 amino acids. V was shortened by 1 base and J by 6 bases, with 12 bases between the two germline ends. Germline V gene data show CDR1 as LNHDA and CDR2 as SQIVND (reference sequence). This CDR3 is CASSIGGGLAGELFF. CDR3 sequence (DNA): TGTGCCAGTAGTATAGGTGGGGGTTTAGCCGGGGAGCTGTTTTTT. Combining the CDR3 with reference TRBV19 and TRBJ2-2 gives the whole variable domain DGGITQSPKYLFRKEGQNVTLSCEQNLNHDAMYWYRQDPGQGLRLIYYSQIVNDFQKGDIAEGYSVSREKKESFPLTVTSAQKNPTAFYLCASSIGGGLAGELFFGEGSRLTVL.

The chain is built from TRBV5-6 and TRBJ2-5; 7 nucleotides align to TRBD1. The CDR3 is 15 amino acids. Germline V gene data show CDR1 as SGHDT and CDR2 as YYEEEE. Trimming took 0 bases from V and 4 from J; bases not matched to a gene: 6. This CDR3 reads CASSLEQGFIETQYF. As DNA, the CDR3 is TGTGCCAGCAGCTTGGAACAGGGGTTCATAGAGACCCAGTACTTC. Variable domain in full (rest from reference TRBV5-6 and TRBJ2-5): DAGVTQSPTHLIKTRGQQVTLRCSPKSGHDTVSWYQQALGQGPQFIFQYYEEEERQRGNFPDRFSGHQFPNYSSELNVNALLLGDSALYLCASSLEQGFIETQYFGPGTRLLVL.

The chain is built from TRBV29-1 and TRBJ2-1; the D gene is possibly TRBD2 (6 bases). This CDR3 comprises 12 residues. The ends were cut back, 3 bases at V and 3 bases at J, with 6 bases in the middle. CDR1 and CDR2 (germline): SQVTM, ANQGSEA. The chain's CDR3 is CSVDSGYNEQFF. Here the CDR3 DNA reads TGCAGCGTTGATAGCGGCTACAATGAGCAGTTCTTC.